The sample holds many counts of the clone carrying this TCR beta chain. Time point in this sample: after trial treatment. Described treatment: LDRT plus nivolumab, ipilimumab, low-dose cyclophosphamide and aspirin (RACIN trial). The donors' regimen was nivolumab, ipilimumab, aspirin, low-dose cyclophosphamide and low-dose radiotherapy. A constant-region primer paired with the V-primer adapter amplified TCRs over about 19 PCR cycles. TCRdb processed the reads anew with MiXCR; each CDR3 protein has one entry. In the table there are some 52,000 distinct CDR3 sequences, roughly 31% of which are singletons. This CDR3 is built from 14 residues. Germline V lookup: CDR1 LNHDA, CDR2 SQIVND (reference sequence). The J segment lost 6 bases and the V segment lost 5 bases, leaving 6 bases of the junction unmatched. The data derive from a study of low-dose radiotherapy and immunotherapy resistance in tumors. Turning to the study itself: Every day for four cycles from cycle 1 day 1, patients took 300 mg of oral aspirin.

V gene TRBV19 combines with J gene TRBJ2-2; 7 nucleotides line up with TRBD1. The TCR originated in a male donor with rectosigmoid adenocarcinoma. Sample: PBMCs, taken after low-dose radiotherapy plus immunotherapy. The CDR3 region has the DNA TGTGCCAGTAGTCCGACAGGGTTGTCCGGGGAGCTGTTTTTT. It specifies CASSPTGLSGELFF.